This T cell receptor (beta chain) was identified during a study of cytomegalovirus exposure and HLA in healthy donors. Study-level points and caveats: High specificity and sensitivity for cytomegalovirus status were reported for the classifier. The productive fraction for most TCR beta V segments was about 87% or about 30% in an earlier analysis. A later analysis, which compared TCR beta chains of equal frequency, found the HLA-associated ones more clonally expanded.

This clone appeared a single time. Its antigen is not identified. The PCR contained 60 Vbeta and 13 Jbeta primers. Only in-frame clones appear in the TCRdb table, and some are missing; sequencing was by immunoSEQ multiplex PCR. The sample carries more than 90,000 clones, under 80% recorded once. The ends were cut back, 2 bases at V and 2 bases at J, with 9 bases in the middle. The germline gives CDR1 KGHSH, CDR2 LQKENI. The CDR3 has 14 residues. Healthy bone marrow donors formed the donor group. The sequenced material came from PBMCs. This chain connects TRBV18 to TRBJ1-2; no reliable D call. This sequence was found in a human donor in good health. CDR3 region: CASSPSNNNYGYTF. The CDR3, as DNA: TGTGCCAGCTCACCATCAAACAACAACTATGGCTACACCTTC.